The next 9 T cell receptor beta chains were all read from a single sample in a study of breast tumors, draining lymph nodes, adjacent tissues. Samples came from axillary lymph nodes draining the breast cancer. Each CDR3 protein gets one entry after TCRdb re-called the multiplex PCR reads with MiXCR. Here the sample spans about 180,000 distinct CDR3 sequences, 25% to 40% being singletons. Sequenced: axillary lymph node tissue. These receptors came from a female donor with breast cancer. Some clones in this sample may be carry-over from other donors' samples.

This clonotype was counted at least ten times. The chain joins TRBV6-2 or TRBV6-3 to TRBJ2-7; D may be TRBD2 (5 bases). Germline V gene lookup returns CDR1 MNHEY and CDR2 SVGEGT. The CDR3 runs to 13 residues. V lost 4 bases, J lost 6 bases, and 13 bases lay in between. CDR3 region: CASSSGFLGEQYF. Written as DNA, the CDR3 is TGTGCCAGCAGTTCGGGATTTCTGGGCGAGCAGTACTTC.

This clonotype occurred many times. The V call is TRBV24-1, the J call TRBJ2-1; 10 nucleotides match TRBD2. This CDR3 is built from 15 residues. V dropped 1 base and J dropped 11; count of bases not matched to a gene: 7. The germline V gene has CDR1 KGHDR and CDR2 SFDVKD. The CDR3 region has the DNA TGTGCCACCAGTGATTTTCTTCTAGCGGGGGATAAGCAGTTCTTC. Its translation is CATSDFLLAGDKQFF.

The chain couples TRBV7-9 to TRBJ2-7, with D unclear. The germline V and J ends were trimmed by 5 bases and 1 base, with 9 bases remaining between them. CDR3 length: 13 residues. The germline gives CDR1 SEHNR, CDR2 FQNEAQ (reference sequence). The CDR3 is CASSGGGSYEQYF. The CDR3 bases are TGTGCCAGCAGCGGCGGTGGGTCCTACGAGCAGTACTTC.

A word on this clonotype: A much larger clone lies a single base off, so this may be a read error. A read error is likely, as this CDR3 ends without the conserved phenylalanine or tryptophan. The chain joins TRBV6-1 to TRBJ2-7, with 10 bases matching TRBD2. V was clipped by 7 bases and J by 5 bases; unmatched bases: 8. Per germline, CDR1 MNHNS and CDR2 SASEGT. This CDR3 region has 14 residues. The CDR3 coding sequence is TGTGCCAGCAAAACAGCGGGGGGGCCCCACGAGCAGTACTCC. Its translation is CASKTAGGPHEQYS.

This clonotype was recorded at least ten times. The chain carries TRBV6-6 and TRBJ2-3, with D maybe TRBD2 (6 bases). Trimming left V 2 bases short and J 4 bases short, with 13 bases between. This CDR3 is built from 15 residues. Germline CDR1 reads MNHNY; CDR2 reads SVGAGI (reference sequence). The CDR3 sequence is CASSYLSGGPDTQYF. CDR3 sequence (DNA): TGTGCCAGCAGTTACCTGTCTGGAGGGCCAGATACGCAGTATTTT.

This chain connects TRBV10-3 to TRBJ1-6; D may be TRBD1 (5 bases). The CDR3 is 12 residues long. Germline CDR1 and CDR2: ENHRY and SYGVKD. The ends were cut back, 4 bases at V and 12 bases at J, with 10 bases in the middle. CDR3 DNA sequence: TGTGCCATCAGTGTTGCGACAGAACCCCTCCACTTT. Residues: CAISVATEPLHF.

This clonotype was found many times. The chain employs TRBV12-3 or TRBV12-4 and TRBJ1-2; D is uncertain. The CDR3 has 12 amino acids. V lost 0 bases to trimming and J lost 8 bases, with 7 bases between them. The CDR3 loop is CASSLAFRGYTF. The CDR3 region has the DNA TGTGCCAGCAGTTTAGCCTTCCGGGGCTACACCTTC.

This clonotype was picked up one time. Germline is not matched at one junction end, which may reflect a read error. The chain joins TRBV29-1 to TRBJ2-2, with D possibly being TRBD1 or TRBD2 (5 bases each). Germline lookup yields CDR1 SQVTM and CDR2 ANQGSEA. The CDR3 spans 16 residues. The CDR3 sequence: CSVGRPDRPNTGDLFF. The CDR3 bases are TGCAGCGTTGGTAGGCCGGATAGGCCAAACACCGGGGACCTGTTTTTT.

The table lists this clonotype with many counts. The chain employs TRBV2 and TRBJ2-5, with 11 bases matching TRBD2. V lost 4 bases and J lost 7; bases outside the gene matches: 8. The V gene's germline CDR1 is SNHLY and CDR2 FYNNEI. The CDR3 consists of 15 residues. CDR3 sequence (DNA): TGTGCCAGCAGTGTAATAGCGGGGGGGCCGGGGACCCAGTACTTC. It yields the protein CASSVIAGGPGTQYF.